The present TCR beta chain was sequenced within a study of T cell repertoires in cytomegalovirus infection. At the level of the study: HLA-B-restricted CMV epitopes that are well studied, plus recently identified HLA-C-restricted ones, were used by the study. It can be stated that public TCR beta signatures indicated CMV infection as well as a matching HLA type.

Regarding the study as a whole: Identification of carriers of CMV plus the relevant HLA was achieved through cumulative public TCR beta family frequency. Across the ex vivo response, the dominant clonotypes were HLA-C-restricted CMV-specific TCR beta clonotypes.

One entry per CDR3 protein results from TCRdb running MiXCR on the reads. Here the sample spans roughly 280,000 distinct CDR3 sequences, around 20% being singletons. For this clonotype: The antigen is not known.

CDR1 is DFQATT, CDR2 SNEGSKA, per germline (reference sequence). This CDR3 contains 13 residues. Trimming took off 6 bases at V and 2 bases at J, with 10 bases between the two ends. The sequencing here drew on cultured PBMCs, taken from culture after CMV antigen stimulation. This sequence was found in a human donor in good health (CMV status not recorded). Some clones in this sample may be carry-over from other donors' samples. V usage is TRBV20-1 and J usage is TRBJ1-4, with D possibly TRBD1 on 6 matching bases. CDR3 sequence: CSAGGATNEKLFF. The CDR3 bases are TGCAGTGCGGGGGGCGCGACTAATGAAAAACTGTTTTTT.